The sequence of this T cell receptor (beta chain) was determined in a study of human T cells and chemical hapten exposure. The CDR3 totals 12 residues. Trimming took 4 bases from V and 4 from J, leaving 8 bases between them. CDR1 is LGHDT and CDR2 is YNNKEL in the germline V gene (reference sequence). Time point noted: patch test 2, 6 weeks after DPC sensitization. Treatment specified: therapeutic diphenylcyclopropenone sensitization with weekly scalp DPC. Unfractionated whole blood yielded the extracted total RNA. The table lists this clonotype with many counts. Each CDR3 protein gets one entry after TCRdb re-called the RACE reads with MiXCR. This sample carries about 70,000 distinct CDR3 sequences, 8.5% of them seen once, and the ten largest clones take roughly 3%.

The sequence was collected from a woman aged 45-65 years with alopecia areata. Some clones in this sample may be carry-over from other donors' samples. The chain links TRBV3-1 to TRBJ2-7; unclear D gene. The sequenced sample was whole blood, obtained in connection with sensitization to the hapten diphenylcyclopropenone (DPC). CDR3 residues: CASSRQEYEQYF. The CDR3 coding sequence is TGTGCCAGCAGCCGCCAGGAATACGAGCAGTACTTC.